The TCR beta chain under discussion was sequenced for a study of regulatory T cells in long-lasting Graves disease. Relying on iRepertoire HTBI primers and Arm-PCR of CDR3 regions, the team built TCR beta libraries. TCRdb itself ran the multiplex PCR reads through MiXCR, one entry per CDR3 protein. This repertoire shows approximately 470,000 distinct CDR3 sequences, roughly 17% found once; its top ten account for less than 15%. The time point here: newly diagnosed GD, antithyroid drugs for less than 3 months. Researchers made the TCR library from RNA that was extracted from PBMCs. These data also formed part of another study, on T cells in Graves' hyperthyroidism and ophthalmopathy. Turning to that study: The definition of stable Graves' hyperthyroidism was no ophthalmopathy progression within 18 months. The model identified upcoming ophthalmopathy a median approximately six months ahead of onset.

The material was peripheral blood mononuclear cells (PBMCs), obtained at new diagnosis, from a patient treated with antithyroid drugs. This clonotype was sampled from a man aged 35 to 55 with Graves disease.

CDR3 coding DNA: TGTGCCAGCAGCCTCCGACGGGGCCCGGACATTCAGTACTTC. This sequence encodes CASSLRRGPDIQYF. V is TRBV5-5 and J is TRBJ2-4; D tentatively reads TRBD1 or TRBD2 (5 bases each). Germline V gene sequence: CDR1 SGHKS, CDR2 YYEKEE (reference sequence). The CDR3 spans 14 residues. Trimming took off 4 bases at V and 8 bases at J, with 16 bases between the two ends. Variable domain in full (rest from reference TRBV5-5 and TRBJ2-4): DAGVTQSPTHLIKTRGQQVTLRCSPISGHKSVSWYQQVLGQGPQFIFQYYEKEERGRGNFPDRFSARQFPNYSSELNVNALLLGDSALYLCASSLRRGPDIQYFGAGTRLSVL.